This TCR beta chain was captured by sequencing in a study of identical twins. Study outcomes and limitations: In monozygotic twins, models underestimated the sharing of out-of-frame TCR alpha. Memory repertoires lacked the insertion deficit that abundant cord blood beta clonotypes showed. Weaker excess sharing between twins was seen in beta out-of-frame sequences.

Regarding this clonotype: Its antigen remains unknown.

MiXCR, applied by TCRdb to the 5' RACE reads, yields one record per CDR3 protein. The sample yields about 460,000 distinct CDR3 sequences, approximately 15% seen once. V gave up 8 bases and J gave up 3 bases, with 11 bases separating them. There are 13 residues in the CDR3. The germline V gene has CDR1 MNHEY and CDR2 SVGEGT. The data also belong to a second study, concerning yellow fever vaccine responses in identical twins.

The rearrangement joins TRBV6-2 or TRBV6-3 to TRBJ1-5; no reliable D call. The source of this sequence is a woman between 18 and 29 years old in good health. Sequencing was carried out using CD4+ T cells sorted from blood. CDR3 bases: TGTGCCAGCTTAGGCCGTCCCAATCAGCCCCAGCATTTT. Its protein is CASLGRPNQPQHF.